The clone carrying this TCR beta chain was observed a handful of times. Its target is not known. The data are from a study of beta chain features in type 1 diabetes. The isolated RNA, all of it, was reverse transcribed, so expressed TCRB transcripts were what got sequenced. There were about 3.6 million reads on average in the naive, central memory and regulatory T cell samples. TCRdb's table, derived via immunoSEQ multiplex PCR, lists solely in-frame clones and lacks some. Here the sample spans around 500,000 clones, 9.5% to 12% being singletons. Study findings and constraints: In type 1 diabetes patients, VDJ junctions had fewer insertions; deletions at these junctions were more frequent. With patients and controls alike, PCR might favor shorter templates to an equal degree.

There are 14 residues in the CDR3. Trimming removed 1 base from V and 1 base from J, with 7 bases in between. The germline gives CDR1 SGHTA, CDR2 FQGTGA. CD4+ naive, central memory, regulatory and stem cell-like memory subsets were isolated by sorting on CD45RO/CCR7/CD25/CD127/CD95/CD27. The specimen was naive CD4+ T cells from blood. The V gene is TRBV7-3, the J gene TRBJ1-1, with D uncertain. The sequence came from a woman aged 18-29 years in good health. In DNA, the CDR3 is TGTGCCAGCAGCTTAAGGCAGGAGAACACTGAAGCTTTCTTT. Translation: CASSLRQENTEAFF.